This T cell receptor beta chain was sequenced in a study of blood T cell repertoires in COVID-19. As for the study in general: Sources were T cells, B-cell-depleted T cells, or PBMCs; the material itself was cDNA or gDNA.

Authors' data handling: Estimated nucleated cell counts came from reference gene primer amplification. Method: immunoSEQ multiplex PCR; TCRdb's copy keeps in-frame clones and lacks some. The V and J calls and clone size come from that table; D and trimming were worked out from the DNA. In the table there are 150,000 to 200,000 clones, 82% of which are singletons. One Seattle source followed patients from active infection through their disease course. Per the germline V gene, CDR1 is SEHNR and CDR2 is FQNEAQ (reference sequence). The CDR3 has 14 residues. The ends were cut back, 3 bases at V and 5 bases at J, with 14 bases in the middle.

The clonotype comes from a woman aged 60-75 years with COVID-19, enrolled during active disease. The sample was peripheral blood. J is TRBJ2-7 and V is TRBV7-9; D is possibly TRBD2 (6 bases). The CDR3 spells CASSFGTGEDEQYF. The CDR3 DNA is TGTGCCAGCAGCTTCGGGACTGGGGAAGACGAGCAGTACTTC.